This TCR beta chain stems from a study of blood T cell repertoires in COVID-19. Only one count was recorded for this clone. Sequencing used immunoSEQ multiplex PCR; TCRdb keeps in-frame clones, though not all of them. The sample yields around 200,000 clones, around 84% seen once. This sequence originates from a woman aged 70-85 years with COVID-19, enrolled during active disease. The sample was peripheral blood.

The chain's CDR3 is CATSFRGTSSYEQYV. For the CDR3, the DNA is TGTGCCACCTCCTTTCGGGGGACGAGCTCCTACGAGCAGTACGTC. This rearrangement joins TRBV28 to TRBJ2-7; weak D call: TRBD2 (6 bases). The germline V gene has CDR1 MDHEN and CDR2 SYDVKM. The length of the CDR3 is 15 residues. V was pared by 10 bases and J by 0 bases, with 19 bases between.